These T cell receptor beta chains were read from a single sample in a study of cytomegalovirus exposure and HLA in healthy donors. Assay used: immunoSEQ multiplex PCR; TCRdb lists only in-frame clones, some missing. Of 160,000 or so clones listed, 85% are singletons. The sample taken for sequencing was PBMCs. These receptors were taken from a woman under 30 in good health and CMV-seronegative. Both conserved end residues are part of each CDR3. The D gene is left open where the match is weak. Not every row has a clone size; where given, it reads once, few, many or a size class.

size	V	J	D	CDR3	DNA
.	TRBV5-4	TRBJ2-3	.	CASGASAYTDTQYF	TGTGCCAGTGGTGCTAGCGCCTACACAGATACGCAGTATTTT
.	TRBV30	TRBJ1-1	.	CAWRLPRRNTEAFF	TGTGCCTGGAGACTTCCGAGGCGGAACACTGAAGCTTTCTTT
.	TRBV4-3	TRBJ2-5	.	CASSQGWGGQETQYF	TGCGCCAGCAGCCAAGGGTGGGGAGGTCAAGAGACCCAGTACTTC
.	TRBV6-1	TRBJ2-7	TRBD1	CASSADRGPYEQYF	TGTGCCAGCAGTGCTGACAGGGGGCCCTACGAGCAGTACTTC
.	TRBV9	TRBJ2-1	TRBD2	CASSVVGGPSIRLAGLPYNEQFF	TGTGCCAGCAGCGTAGTTGGGGGCCCATCGATACGACTAGCGGGGTTACCCTACAATGAGCAGTTCTTC
once	TRBV27	TRBJ2-7	TRBD1	CASSKDRATTSIYEQYF	TGTGCCAGCAGTAAGGACAGGGCTACCACTTCCATATACGAGCAGTACTTC
.	TRBV5-1	TRBJ1-2	.	CASSSTVNYGYTF	TGCGCCAGCAGCTCCACAGTTAACTATGGCTACACCTTC
.	TRBV12-5	TRBJ2-1	.	CASGSTGARNEQFF	TGTGCTAGTGGGTCGACAGGCGCTAGAAATGAGCAGTTCTTC
.	TRBV7-2	TRBJ2-7	.	CASSGDRSSVSEQYF	TGTGCCAGCAGCGGAGATAGGTCTTCTGTGAGCGAGCAGTACTTC
.	TRBV5-4	TRBJ2-5	TRBD1	CASGTAQETQYF	TGTGCCAGTGGGACAGCACAGGAGACCCAGTACTTC
.	TRBV27	TRBJ2-5	TRBD1	CASSPKGTALRRGIQETQYF	TGTGCCAGCAGTCCGAAGGGGACAGCCTTACGAAGGGGAATCCAAGAGACCCAGTACTTC
.	TRBV7-9	TRBJ2-3	TRBD2	CASRPSARGFIDTQYF	TGTGCCAGCAGACCTTCGGCGCGGGGGTTCATTGATACGCAGTATTTT
.	TRBV9	TRBJ1-6	.	CASSPVEGTGSPLHF	TGTGCCAGTTCCCCGGTGGAGGGAACGGGTTCACCCCTCCACTTT
.	TRBV19	TRBJ2-7	.	CASSSRDFDEQYF	TGTGCCAGTAGTAGCAGGGACTTCGACGAGCAGTACTTC
.	TRBV19	TRBJ1-3	TRBD1	CASRSGTGSTIYF	TGTGCCAGTAGGTCCGGGACAGGGTCCACCATATATTTT
few	TRBV28	TRBJ1-2	.	CASSSAGGYTF	TGTGCCAGCAGTTCTGCGGGGGGCTACACCTTC
.	TRBV7-9	TRBJ2-2	TRBD1	CASSPIGTGSVTGELFF	TGTGCCAGCAGCCCAATCGGGACAGGGTCGGTCACCGGGGAGCTGTTTTTT
once	TRBV9	TRBJ2-7	TRBD2	CASSPGLAGGGSYEQYF	TGTGCCAGCAGCCCGGGACTAGCGGGAGGTGGTTCCTACGAGCAGTACTTC
.	TRBV7-8	TRBJ2-2	.	CASSPRTGRELFF	TGTGCCAGCAGCCCACGGACCGGAAGGGAGCTGTTTTTT
.	TRBV5-6	TRBJ2-7	.	CASSPNAYSYEQYF	TGTGCCAGCAGCCCGAACGCCTACTCCTACGAGCAGTACTTC
few	TRBV4-2	TRBJ1-4	.	CASTSRGLGEKLFF	TGTGCCAGCACCAGCCGGGGGTTAGGAGAAAAACTGTTTTTT
.	TRBV5-4	TRBJ1-2	.	CASSYTGSLNYGYTF	TGTGCCAGCAGCTATACAGGGAGTCTTAACTATGGCTACACCTTC
.	TRBV10-1	TRBJ2-7	TRBD1	CASSEGTGTCEQYF	TGCGCCAGCAGTGAAGGGACAGGGACTTGCGAGCAGTACTTC
.	TRBV30	TRBJ2-2	TRBD1	CAWTDRKNTGELFF	TGTGCCTGGACGGACAGGAAAAACACCGGGGAGCTGTTTTTT
.	TRBV27	TRBJ2-7	TRBD2	CASSSASGGDYEQYF	TGTGCCAGCAGCTCCGCTAGCGGGGGGGACTACGAGCAGTACTTC
.	TRBV9	TRBJ2-1	TRBD2	CASSVGLSGSSYNEQFF	TGTGCCAGCAGCGTAGGACTTAGCGGGAGCTCCTACAATGAGCAGTTCTTC
.	TRBV27	TRBJ2-3	.	CASRRRQVTDTQYF	TGTGCCAGCAGGCGCCGACAGGTTACAGATACGCAGTATTTT
few	TRBV28	TRBJ2-4	.	CASSQGGAQYF	TGTGCCAGCAGTCAAGGGGGTGCTCAGTACTTC
.	TRBV4-3	TRBJ2-3	TRBD2	CASSQDEAGDTDTQYF	TGCGCCAGCAGCCAAGACGAAGCGGGGGACACAGATACGCAGTATTTT
.	TRBV15	TRBJ2-7	.	CATSSLTSIEQYF	TGTGCCACCAGCAGCCTCACTTCCATCGAGCAGTACTTC
.	TRBV19	TRBJ1-2	TRBD1	CASSQGQGSGYTF	TGTGCCAGTAGTCAGGGACAGGGTTCCGGCTACACCTTC
.	TRBV28	TRBJ1-4	.	CASSLGAEPEKLFF	TGTGCCAGCAGCCTAGGGGCGGAACCTGAAAAACTGTTTTTT
.	TRBV7-2	TRBJ2-7	TRBD1	CASSQGQWEQYF	TGTGCCAGCAGCCAGGGACAGTGGGAGCAGTACTTC
once	TRBV5-4	TRBJ2-3	TRBD2	CASSLRRGGVDTQYF	TGTGCCAGCAGCTTGCGGCGCGGGGGGGTAGATACGCAGTATTTT
.	TRBV18	TRBJ1-3	.	CASSPDSSGNTIYF	TGTGCCAGCTCCCCAGACAGCTCTGGAAACACCATATATTTT
.	TRBV7-2	TRBJ2-4	.	CASSSGGGSKNIQYF	TGTGCCAGCAGCTCCGGGGGTGGTTCCAAAAACATTCAGTACTTC
.	TRBV21-1	TRBJ2-7	.	CASSKVRGSHEQYF	TGTGCCAGCAGCAAAGTAAGGGGGTCCCACGAGCAGTACTTC